The 6 T cell receptor beta chains reported below all come from one sample, sequenced in a study of regulatory T cells in long-lasting Graves disease. CDR3 regions were amplified by Arm-PCR using iRepertoire HTBI primers to build TCR beta libraries. TCRdb re-called the multiplex PCR reads with MiXCR, one entry per CDR3 protein. This table has some 250,000 distinct CDR3 sequences, roughly 18% appearing once. Time point meaning: newly diagnosed GD, antithyroid drugs for less than 3 months. RNA isolated from PBMCs was used to make the TCR library. The sample was also linked to a second study, of T cells in Graves' hyperthyroidism and ophthalmopathy.

The sequencing here drew on peripheral blood mononuclear cells (PBMCs), taken at new diagnosis, from a patient treated with antithyroid drugs. The source is a woman younger than 45 with Graves disease.

In this sample, this clonotype turned up a few times. The rearrangement uses TRBV24-1 and TRBJ1-2; the D is unclear. CDR1 and CDR2 (germline): KGHDR, SFDVKD. Between the trimmed V and J ends, which lost 3 bases and 4 bases, there was a span of 11 bases. The CDR3 spans 14 residues. In nucleotides, the CDR3 is TGTGCCACCAGTGATAGTCGGGTTCGCTATGGCTACACCTTC. Its protein product is CATSDSRVRYGYTF.

There are many counts of this clonotype. This chain links TRBV12-3 or TRBV12-4 with TRBJ2-1; 11 bases align to TRBD2. The CDR3 runs 15 residues. V trimming: 6 bases; J trimming: 4 bases; junction bases outside the gene matches: 5. The CDR3 loop is CASRPGTSGYNEQFF. As DNA, the CDR3 is TGTGCCAGCAGACCTGGGACTAGCGGTTACAATGAGCAGTTCTTC.

In this sample, this clonotype turned up many times. The chain joins TRBV3-1 to TRBJ2-3; no clear D. V lost 4 bases, J lost 6 bases, and 14 bases lay in between. Looked up from germline, CDR1 is LGHDT and CDR2 is YNNKEL (reference sequence). The CDR3 sequence is 14 residues long. The DNA of the CDR3 is TGTGCCAGCAGCCCCCCCTTCCCAGGTGATACGCAGTATTTT. It specifies CASSPPFPGDTQYF.

This clonotype was counted many times. V usage is TRBV3-1 and J usage is TRBJ1-2, with D perhaps matching TRBD1 (5 bases). Trimming cost V 1 base and J 5 bases, with 11 bases left between them. Germline V gives CDR1 LGHDT, CDR2 YNNKEL (reference sequence). The CDR3 totals 14 residues. The CDR3 reads CASSQARQLYGYTF. As DNA, the CDR3 is TGTGCCAGCAGCCAAGCGCGACAGCTATATGGCTACACCTTC.

The chain couples TRBV5-1 to TRBJ1-2, with 8 bases identical to TRBD1. The CDR3 contains 14 residues. V dropped 0 bases and J dropped 6; count of bases not matched to a gene: 4. Germline V gives CDR1 SGHRS, CDR2 YFSETQ. The CDR3 region is CASSLAAGQDGYTF. In nucleotides, the CDR3 is TGCGCCAGCAGCTTGGCCGCGGGACAGGATGGCTACACCTTC. Combining the CDR3 with reference TRBV5-1 and TRBJ1-2 gives the whole variable domain KAGVTQTPRYLIKTRGQQVTLSCSPISGHRSVSWYQQTPGQGLQFLFEYFSETQRNKGNFPGRFSGRQFSNSRSEMNVSTLELGDSALYLCASSLAAGQDGYTFGSGTRLTVV.

This clonotype was observed a few times. V usage is TRBV11-2 and J usage is TRBJ1-5, with TRBD1 matching 7 bases. With 1 base clipped from V and 4 bases from J, the junction kept 4 bases outside the gene matches. The germline gives CDR1 SGHAT, CDR2 FQNNGV. This CDR3 is built from 15 residues. The CDR3 is CASSLGQGDNQPQHF. In DNA form, the CDR3 reads TGTGCCAGCAGCTTAGGGCAGGGGGATAATCAGCCCCAGCATTTT.